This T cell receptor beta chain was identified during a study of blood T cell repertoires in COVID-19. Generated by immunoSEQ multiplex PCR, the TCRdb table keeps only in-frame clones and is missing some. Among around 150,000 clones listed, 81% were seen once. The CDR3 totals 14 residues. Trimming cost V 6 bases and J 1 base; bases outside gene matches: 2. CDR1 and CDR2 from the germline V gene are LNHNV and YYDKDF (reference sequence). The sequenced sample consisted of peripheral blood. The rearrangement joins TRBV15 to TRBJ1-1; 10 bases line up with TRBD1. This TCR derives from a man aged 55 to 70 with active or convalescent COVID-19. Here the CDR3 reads CATRWDRGNTEAFF. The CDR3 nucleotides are TGTGCCACCAGATGGGACAGGGGGAACACTGAAGCTTTCTTT.